This T cell receptor beta chain is from a study of blood T cell repertoires in COVID-19. Study as a whole: PBMCs, B-cell-depleted T cells, or T cells were the source of the cDNA or gDNA that made up the material.

J lost 1 base, V lost 0 bases, and 3 bases had no gene match. CDR3 length equals 15 residues. Germline CDR1 reads SGHRS; CDR2 reads YFSETQ. Individuals aged roughly 18 to 90 years were recruited from about two dozen US areas. Cohort 3 donors counted as recovered after two negative PCRs, clearance, or resolved symptoms. TCRdb's copy holds only in-frame clones and misses some; the assay was immunoSEQ multiplex PCR. The sample lists 150,000 to 200,000 clones; almost 85% were seen once. This clonotype was obtained from a man aged 50 to 59 who had recovered from COVID-19. Sequencing used PBMCs or T cells enriched from blood (not recorded which). The chain joins TRBV5-1 to TRBJ1-1; 7 bases are a match to TRBD1. In DNA, the CDR3 is TGCGCCAGCAGCTTGGTTGGGACAGCGAACACTGAAGCTTTCTTT. It specifies CASSLVGTANTEAFF.